This T cell receptor (beta chain) was documented in a study of blood T cell repertoires in COVID-19. Study-level background: The study drew acute and convalescent COVID-19 samples from the United States, Italy and Spain. PBMCs, B-cell-depleted T cells, or T cells provided the cDNA or gDNA that made up the material.

This CDR3 region has 14 residues. The ends lost 4 bases at V and 3 bases at J; junction bases unmatched: 5. CDR1 ENHRY and CDR2 SYGVKD come from the germline V gene. Original handling: Counts of nucleated cells, estimated from reference gene primer amplification, were obtained. Generated by immunoSEQ multiplex PCR, the TCRdb table keeps only in-frame clones and is missing some. V and J calls and clone size are copied from that table; D and trimming were computed from the DNA. The table has under 350,000 clones, 80% to 90% seen once. The sample was peripheral blood. The receptor comes from a man aged 35 to 55 with acute or convalescent COVID-19. The chain couples TRBV10-3 to TRBJ1-2, with TRBD1 matching over 7 bases. This chain's CDR3 is CAISGGGSYYGYTF. DNA for the CDR3: TGTGCCATCAGTGGAGGGGGCTCCTACTATGGCTACACCTTC.